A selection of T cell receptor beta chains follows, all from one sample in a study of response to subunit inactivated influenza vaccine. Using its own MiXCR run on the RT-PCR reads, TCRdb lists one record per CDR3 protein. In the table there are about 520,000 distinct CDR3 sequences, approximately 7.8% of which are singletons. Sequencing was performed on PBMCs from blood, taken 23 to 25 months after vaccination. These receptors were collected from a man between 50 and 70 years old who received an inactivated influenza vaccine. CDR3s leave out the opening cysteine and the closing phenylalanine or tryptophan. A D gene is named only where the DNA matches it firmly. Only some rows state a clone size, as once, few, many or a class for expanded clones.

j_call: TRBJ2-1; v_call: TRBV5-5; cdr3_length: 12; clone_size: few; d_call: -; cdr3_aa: ASSSRDWNNEQF
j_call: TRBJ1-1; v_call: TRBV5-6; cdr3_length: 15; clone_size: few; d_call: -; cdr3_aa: ASSFAPSTFKNTEAF
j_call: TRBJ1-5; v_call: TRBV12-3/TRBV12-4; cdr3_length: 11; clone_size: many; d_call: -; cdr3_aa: ASTTNRFQPQH
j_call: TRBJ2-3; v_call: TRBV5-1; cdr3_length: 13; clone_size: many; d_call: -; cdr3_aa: ASSSSLTSTDTQY
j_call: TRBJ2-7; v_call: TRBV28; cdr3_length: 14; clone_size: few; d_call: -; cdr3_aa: ASSLGPLAGLSEQY
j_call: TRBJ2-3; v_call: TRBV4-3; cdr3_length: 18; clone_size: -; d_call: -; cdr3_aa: ASSQEGVPGTRGGTDTQY
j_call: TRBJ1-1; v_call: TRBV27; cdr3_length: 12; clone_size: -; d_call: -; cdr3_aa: AGSQTGTGTEAF
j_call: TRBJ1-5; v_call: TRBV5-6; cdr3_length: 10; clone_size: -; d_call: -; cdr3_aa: ASSLRYQPQH
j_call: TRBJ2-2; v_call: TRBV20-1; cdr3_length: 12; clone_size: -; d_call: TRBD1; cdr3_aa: SAPTGFGTGELF
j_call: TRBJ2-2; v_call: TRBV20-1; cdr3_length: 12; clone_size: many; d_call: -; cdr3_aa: SARPKGSAGELF
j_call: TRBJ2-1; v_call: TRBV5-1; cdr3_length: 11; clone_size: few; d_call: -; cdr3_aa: ASSFQVYNEQF
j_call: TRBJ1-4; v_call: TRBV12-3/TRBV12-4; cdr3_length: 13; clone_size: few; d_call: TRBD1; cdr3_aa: ASSPGTGITEKLF
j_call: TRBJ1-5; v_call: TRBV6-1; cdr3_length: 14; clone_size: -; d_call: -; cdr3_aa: ASRPRTDYSNQPQH
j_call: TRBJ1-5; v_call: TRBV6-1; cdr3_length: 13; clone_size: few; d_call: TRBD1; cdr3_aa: ASTPGQGLGQPQH
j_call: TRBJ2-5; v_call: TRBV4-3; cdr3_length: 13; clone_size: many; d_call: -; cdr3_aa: ASSQDFGSEETQY
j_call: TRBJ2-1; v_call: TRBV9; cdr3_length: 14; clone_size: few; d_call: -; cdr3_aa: ASSVTGAAAYNEQF
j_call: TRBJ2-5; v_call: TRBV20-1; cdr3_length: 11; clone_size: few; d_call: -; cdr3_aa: SASSGADETQY